The present T cell receptor (beta chain) was sequenced within a study of shared clonotypes between healthy human individuals. Findings and caveats of the study: Sequencing depth was a factor that was expected to affect clonotype sharing among donors.

Libraries were prepared by immunoSEQ multiplex PCR; TCRdb keeps only in-frame clonotypes and omits some of them. There are fewer than 650,000 clones in the sample; 70% to 80% occur only once, and about 11% lies in the top ten. Participating donors were healthy, HIV-negative adults free of recent acute infections or vaccinations. Concerning this clone: Its matching antigen is unknown.

The CDR3 contains 15 residues. CDR1 is SGHKS and CDR2 is YYEKEE in the germline V gene (reference sequence). J gave up 4 bases and V 5 bases, and 11 bases lay outside the gene matches. The sequence was collected from a woman aged 40 to 49 in good health. Some clones in this sample may be carry-over from other donors' samples. The genes are TRBV5-5 and TRBJ2-5, with 7 bases that match TRBD1. The sequencing input was PBMCs. The DNA for the CDR3 is TGTGCCAGCAGTAAAACCACAGGGGTGGTAGAGACCCAGTACTTC. It translates to CASSKTTGVVETQYF.